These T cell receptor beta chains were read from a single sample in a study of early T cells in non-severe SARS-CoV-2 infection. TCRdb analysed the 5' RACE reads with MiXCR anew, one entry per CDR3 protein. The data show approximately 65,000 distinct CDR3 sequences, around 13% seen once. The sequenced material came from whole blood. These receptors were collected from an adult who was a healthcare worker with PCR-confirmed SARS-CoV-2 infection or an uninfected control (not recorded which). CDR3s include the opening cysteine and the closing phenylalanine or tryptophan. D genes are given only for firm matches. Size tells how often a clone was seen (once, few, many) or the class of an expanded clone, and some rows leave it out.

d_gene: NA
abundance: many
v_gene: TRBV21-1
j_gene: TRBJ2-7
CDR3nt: TGTGCCAGCAGAGAAAGGGGGGTCAAGATATTCTACGAGCAGTACTTC
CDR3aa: CASRERGVKIFYEQYF

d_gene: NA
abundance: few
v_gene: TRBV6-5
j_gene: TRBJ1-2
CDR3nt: TGTGCCAGCATAGGGTTAGATGGCTACACCTTC
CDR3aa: CASIGLDGYTF

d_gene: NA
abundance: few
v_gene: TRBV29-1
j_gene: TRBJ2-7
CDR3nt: TGCAGCGTGGGCAGGGGTCAGTACGAGCAGTACTTC
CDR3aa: CSVGRGQYEQYF

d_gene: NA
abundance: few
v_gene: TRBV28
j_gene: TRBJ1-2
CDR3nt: TGTGCCAGCAGTCCCCCAGCAGGGGACTATGGCTACACCTTC
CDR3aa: CASSPPAGDYGYTF

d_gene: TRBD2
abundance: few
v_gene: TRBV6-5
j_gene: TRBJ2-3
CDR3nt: TGTGCCAGCAGTTACCTTAGCGGGGGGGTCAGCGATACGCAGTATTTT
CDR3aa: CASSYLSGGVSDTQYF

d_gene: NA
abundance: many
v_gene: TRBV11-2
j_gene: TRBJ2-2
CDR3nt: TGTGCCAGCAGCTTAACCGGCACCGGGGAGCTGTTTTTT
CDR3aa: CASSLTGTGELFF

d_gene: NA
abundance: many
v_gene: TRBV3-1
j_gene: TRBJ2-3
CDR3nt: TGTGCCAGCCGGAGGTCCGCTAGTTCTAGCACAGATACGCAGTATTTT
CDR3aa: CASRRSASSSTDTQYF

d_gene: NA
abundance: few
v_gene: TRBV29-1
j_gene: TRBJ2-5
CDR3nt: TGCAGCGTTAAAGGGGACAACCAAGAGACCCAGTACTTC
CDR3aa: CSVKGDNQETQYF

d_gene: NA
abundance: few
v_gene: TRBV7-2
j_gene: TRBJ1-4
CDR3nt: TGTGCCAGCAGCTTATTTGGGGGGGAGAACGAAAAACTGTTTTTT
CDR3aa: CASSLFGGENEKLFF

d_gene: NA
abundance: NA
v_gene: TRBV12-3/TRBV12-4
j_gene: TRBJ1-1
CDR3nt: TGTGCCAGCACTCCTGGACAGTACACTGAAGCTTTCTTT
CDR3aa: CASTPGQYTEAFF

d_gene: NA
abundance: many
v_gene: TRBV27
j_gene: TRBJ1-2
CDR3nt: TGTGCCAGCAGTTTTTATTCGTCCTATGGCTACACCTTC
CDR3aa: CASSFYSSYGYTF

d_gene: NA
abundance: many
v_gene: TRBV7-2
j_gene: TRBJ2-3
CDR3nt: TGTGCCAGCAGCTTAGGGTTCACAGATACGCAGTATTTT
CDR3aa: CASSLGFTDTQYF

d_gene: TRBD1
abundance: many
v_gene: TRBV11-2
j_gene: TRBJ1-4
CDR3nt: TGTGCCAGCAGCTTGGCCGGGACAGGGCAAGAAAAACTGTTTTTT
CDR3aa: CASSLAGTGQEKLFF

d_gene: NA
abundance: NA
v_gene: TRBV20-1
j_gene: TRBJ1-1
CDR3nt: TGCAGTGCTAGGCCTCAGGTACTTGAAGCTTTCTTT
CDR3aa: CSARPQVLEAFF

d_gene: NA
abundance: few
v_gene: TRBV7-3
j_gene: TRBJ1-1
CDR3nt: TGTGCCAGCAGCTTAAGTCCCCGGTCCCCTGAAGCTTTCTTT
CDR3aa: CASSLSPRSPEAFF

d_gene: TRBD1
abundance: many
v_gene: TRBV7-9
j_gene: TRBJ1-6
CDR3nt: TGTGCCAGCAGTCAAGCCGGACAGGGTCCTAATTCACCCCTCCACTTT
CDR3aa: CASSQAGQGPNSPLHF

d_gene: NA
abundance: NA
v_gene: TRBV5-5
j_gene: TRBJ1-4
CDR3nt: TGTGCCAGCAGCCCAGGACTTGCAACTAATGAAAAACTGTTTTTT
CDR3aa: CASSPGLATNEKLFF

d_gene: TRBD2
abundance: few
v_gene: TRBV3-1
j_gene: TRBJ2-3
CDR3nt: TGTGCCAGCAGCCAAGGGCGACTAGCTGGGGCCACAGATACGCAGTATTTT
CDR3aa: CASSQGRLAGATDTQYF

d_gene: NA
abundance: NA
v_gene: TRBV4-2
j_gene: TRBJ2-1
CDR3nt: TGTGCCAGCAGCCATGATGGTGGGATCTCCTACAATGAGCAGTTCTTC
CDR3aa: CASSHDGGISYNEQFF

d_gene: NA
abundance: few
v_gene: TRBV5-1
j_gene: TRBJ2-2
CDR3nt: TGCGCCAGCAGACCAGCTACCGGGGAGCTGTTTTTT
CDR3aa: CASRPATGELFF

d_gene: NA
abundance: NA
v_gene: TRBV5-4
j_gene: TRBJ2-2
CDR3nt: TGTGCCAGCAGCTCCCCGGGGCCCACCGGGGAGCTGTTTTTT
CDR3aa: CASSSPGPTGELFF

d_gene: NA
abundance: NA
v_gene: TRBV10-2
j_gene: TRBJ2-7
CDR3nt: TGCGCCAGCAGTGAGACACGGGCCGGGAACTACGAGCAGTACTTC
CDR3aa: CASSETRAGNYEQYF

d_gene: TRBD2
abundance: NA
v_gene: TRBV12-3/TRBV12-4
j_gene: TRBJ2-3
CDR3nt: TGTGCCAGCAGTTTGGATAGCGGGGGCACAGATACGCAGTATTTT
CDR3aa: CASSLDSGGTDTQYF

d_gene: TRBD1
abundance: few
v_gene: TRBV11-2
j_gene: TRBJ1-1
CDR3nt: TGTGCCAGCAGCTCCCTACAGGGGGCAAACACTGAAGCTTTCTTT
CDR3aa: CASSSLQGANTEAFF

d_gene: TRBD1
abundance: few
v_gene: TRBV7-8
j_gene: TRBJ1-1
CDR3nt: TGTGCCAGCAGCTTAGCCCCGACAGGGATTGACACTGAAGCTTTCTTT
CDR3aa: CASSLAPTGIDTEAFF

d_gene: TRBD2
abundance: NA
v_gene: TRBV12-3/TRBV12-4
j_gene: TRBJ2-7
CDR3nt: TGTGCCAGCAGTCCATTCACTAGCGGCCCTGGCGAGCAGTACTTC
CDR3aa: CASSPFTSGPGEQYF

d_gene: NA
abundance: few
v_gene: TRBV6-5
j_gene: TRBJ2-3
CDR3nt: TGTGCCAGCAGTTACCTGGGGAGCACAGATACGCAGTATTTT
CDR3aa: CASSYLGSTDTQYF

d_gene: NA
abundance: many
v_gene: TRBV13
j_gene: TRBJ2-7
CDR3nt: TGTGCCAGCAGCTTAGGCTTACCAGGGGAATCCTACGAGCAGTACTTC
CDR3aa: CASSLGLPGESYEQYF

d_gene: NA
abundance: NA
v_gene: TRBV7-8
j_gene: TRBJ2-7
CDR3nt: TGTGCCAGCAGCCCCATTGAGAGAGAGCAGTACTTC
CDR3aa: CASSPIEREQYF

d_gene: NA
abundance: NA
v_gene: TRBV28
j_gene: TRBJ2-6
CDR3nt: TGTGCCAGCAGTTTAAGCAGGATCGTCTCTGGGGCCAACGTCCTGACTTTC
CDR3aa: CASSLSRIVSGANVLTF

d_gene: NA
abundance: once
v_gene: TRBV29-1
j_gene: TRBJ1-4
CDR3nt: TGCAGCGTGGCATCCAGTCTGAATAATGAAAAACTGTTTTTT
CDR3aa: CSVASSLNNEKLFF

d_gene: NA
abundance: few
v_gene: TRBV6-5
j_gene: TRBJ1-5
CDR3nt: TGTGCCAGCACTGGAGGTGGCAATCAGCCCCAGCATTTT
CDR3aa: CASTGGGNQPQHF

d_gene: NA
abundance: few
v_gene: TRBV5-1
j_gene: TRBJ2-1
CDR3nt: TGCGCCAGCAGTCCCGAGGCGGGGGCGTGGGATGAGCAGTTCTTC
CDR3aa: CASSPEAGAWDEQFF

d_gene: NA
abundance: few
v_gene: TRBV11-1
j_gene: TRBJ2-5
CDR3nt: TGTGCCAGCAGCTCCGCCCAAGAGACCCAGTACTTC
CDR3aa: CASSSAQETQYF

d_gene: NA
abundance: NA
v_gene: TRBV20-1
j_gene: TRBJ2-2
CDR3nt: TGCAGTGCTAGGGGCAGAAACACCGGGGAGCTGTTTTTT
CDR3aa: CSARGRNTGELFF

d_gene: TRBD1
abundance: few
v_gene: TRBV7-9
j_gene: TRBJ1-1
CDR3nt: TGTGCCAGCAGCTTTCCGGGACAGGGAAACACTGAAGCTTTCTTT
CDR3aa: CASSFPGQGNTEAFF

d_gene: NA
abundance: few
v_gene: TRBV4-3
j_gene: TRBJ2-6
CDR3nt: TGCGCCAGCAGCCAAGATCAGGGGACTGGGGCCAACGTCCTGACTTTC
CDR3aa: CASSQDQGTGANVLTF

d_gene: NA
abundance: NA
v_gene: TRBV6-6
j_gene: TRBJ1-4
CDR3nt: TGTGCCAGCAGTTGGGGGGGACGGACTAATGAAAAACTGTTTTTT
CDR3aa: CASSWGGRTNEKLFF

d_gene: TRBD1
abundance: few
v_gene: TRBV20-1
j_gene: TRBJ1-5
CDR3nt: TGCAGTGCCCCGGACAGGGGGAGTATTCAGCCCCAGCATTTT
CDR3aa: CSAPDRGSIQPQHF

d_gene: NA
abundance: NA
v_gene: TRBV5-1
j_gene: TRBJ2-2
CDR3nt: TGCGCCAGCAGCCAAGCCGGCTCCTCGGAGCTGTTTTTT
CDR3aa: CASSQAGSSELFF

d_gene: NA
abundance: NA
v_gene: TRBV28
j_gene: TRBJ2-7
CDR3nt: TGTGCCAGCAGTTTTTCAGGGTATGGGGAGCAGTACTTC
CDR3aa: CASSFSGYGEQYF

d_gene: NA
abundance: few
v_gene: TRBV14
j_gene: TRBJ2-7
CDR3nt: TGTGCCAGCAGCCACGGGACGTACTCCTACGAGCAGTACTTC
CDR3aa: CASSHGTYSYEQYF